This T cell receptor beta chain was recorded in a study of T cells in Graves' hyperthyroidism and ophthalmopathy. Findings of the study overall: Researchers found most expanded thyroid clonotypes above 0.001 in blood as well.

Exclusion of patients followed from uncontrolled infection, other autoimmune disease, pregnancy or lactation. Per the germline V gene, CDR1 is SNHLY and CDR2 is FYNNEI. V lost 3 bases to trimming and J lost 0 bases, with 9 bases between them. CDR3 length equals 16 residues. Amplified regions were TCR beta CDR3 sequences from RNA transcripts. HTBI primers were the set used in a first-round RT-PCR of the TCR CDR3. TCRdb recomputed calls from the multiplex PCR reads with MiXCR, one row per CDR3 protein. Of 600,000 to 700,000 distinct CDR3 sequences in the sample, about 45% are singletons; the top ten hold less than 9.5%. Turning to this clonotype: Its cognate antigen is unknown.

Input material: peripheral blood or thyroid tissue (not recorded which). This chain joins TRBV2 and TRBJ1-6; D not resolved. This clonotype was sampled from an adult man with Graves' disease, either hyperthyroidism or ophthalmopathy (not recorded which). The CDR3 region has the DNA TGTGCCAGCAGTGATTTTAAAAGCTCCTATAATTCACCCCTCCACTTT. This translates into CASSDFKSSYNSPLHF.